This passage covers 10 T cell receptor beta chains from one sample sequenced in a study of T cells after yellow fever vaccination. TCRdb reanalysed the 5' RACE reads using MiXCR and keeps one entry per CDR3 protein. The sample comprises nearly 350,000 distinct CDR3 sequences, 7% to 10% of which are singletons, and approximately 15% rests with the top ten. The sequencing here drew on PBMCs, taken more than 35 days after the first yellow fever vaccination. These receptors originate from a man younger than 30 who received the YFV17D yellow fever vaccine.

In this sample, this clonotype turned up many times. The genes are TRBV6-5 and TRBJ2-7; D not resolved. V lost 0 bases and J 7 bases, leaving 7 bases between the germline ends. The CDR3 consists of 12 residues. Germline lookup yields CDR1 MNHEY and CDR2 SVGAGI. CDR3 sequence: CASSYSSGEQYF. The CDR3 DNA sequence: TGTGCCAGCAGTTACTCGTCCGGAGAGCAGTACTTC.

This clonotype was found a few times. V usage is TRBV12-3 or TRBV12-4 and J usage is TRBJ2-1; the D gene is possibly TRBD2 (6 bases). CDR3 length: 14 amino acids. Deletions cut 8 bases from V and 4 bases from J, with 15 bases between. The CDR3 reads CASQPAGRYNEQFF. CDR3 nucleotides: TGTGCCAGCCAGCCGGCGGGGCGATACAATGAGCAGTTCTTC.

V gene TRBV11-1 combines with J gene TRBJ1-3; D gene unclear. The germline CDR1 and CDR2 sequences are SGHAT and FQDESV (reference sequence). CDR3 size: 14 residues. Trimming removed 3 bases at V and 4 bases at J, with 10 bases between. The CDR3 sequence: CASSFGVLGNTIYF. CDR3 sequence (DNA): TGTGCCAGCAGCTTTGGGGTGCTCGGAAACACCATATATTTT.

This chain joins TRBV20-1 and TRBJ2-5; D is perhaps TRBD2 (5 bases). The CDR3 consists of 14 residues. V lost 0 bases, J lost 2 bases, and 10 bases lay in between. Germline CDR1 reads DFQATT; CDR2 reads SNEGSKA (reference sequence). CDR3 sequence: CSARESGKQETQYF. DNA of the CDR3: TGCAGTGCTAGAGAGTCCGGGAAGCAAGAGACCCAGTACTTC.

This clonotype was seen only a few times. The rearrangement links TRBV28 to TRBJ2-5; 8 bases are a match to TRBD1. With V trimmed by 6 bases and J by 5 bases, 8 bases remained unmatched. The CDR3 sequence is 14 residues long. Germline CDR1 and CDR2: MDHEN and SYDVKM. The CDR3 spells CASSRRQGRETQYF. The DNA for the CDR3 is TGTGCCAGCAGCCGACGACAGGGGCGGGAGACCCAGTACTTC.

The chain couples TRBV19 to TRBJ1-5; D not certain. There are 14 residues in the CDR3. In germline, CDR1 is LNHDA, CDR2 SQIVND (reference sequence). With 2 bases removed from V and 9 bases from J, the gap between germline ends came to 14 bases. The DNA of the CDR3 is TGTGCCAGTAGTATACAGGCTGACCGTCGGCCCCAGCATTTT. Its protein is CASSIQADRRPQHF.

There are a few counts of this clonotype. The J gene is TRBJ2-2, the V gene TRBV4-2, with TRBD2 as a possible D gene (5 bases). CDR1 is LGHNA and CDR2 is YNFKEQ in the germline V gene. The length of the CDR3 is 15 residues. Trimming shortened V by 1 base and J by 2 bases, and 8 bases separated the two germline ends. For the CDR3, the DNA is TGTGCCAGCAGCCAAGGACTAAGTAACACCGGGGAGCTGTTTTTT. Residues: CASSQGLSNTGELFF.

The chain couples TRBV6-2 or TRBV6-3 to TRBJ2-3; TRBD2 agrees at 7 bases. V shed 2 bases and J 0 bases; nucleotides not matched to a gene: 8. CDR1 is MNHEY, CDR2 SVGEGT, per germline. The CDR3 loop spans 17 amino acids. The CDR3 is CASSYEPGGRSTDTQYF. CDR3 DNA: TGTGCCAGCAGTTACGAACCCGGGGGGAGGAGCACAGATACGCAGTATTTT.

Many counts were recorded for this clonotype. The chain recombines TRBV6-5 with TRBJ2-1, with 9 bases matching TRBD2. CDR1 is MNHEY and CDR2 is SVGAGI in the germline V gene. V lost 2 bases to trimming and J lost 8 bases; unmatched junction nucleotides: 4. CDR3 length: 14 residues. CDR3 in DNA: TGTGCCAGCAGTTACGGCGGGGGGGCCTATGAGCAGTTCTTC. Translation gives CASSYGGGAYEQFF.

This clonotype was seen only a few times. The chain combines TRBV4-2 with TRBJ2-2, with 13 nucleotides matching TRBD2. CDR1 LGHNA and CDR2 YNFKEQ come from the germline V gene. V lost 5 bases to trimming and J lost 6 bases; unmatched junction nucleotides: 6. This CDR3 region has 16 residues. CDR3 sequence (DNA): TGTGCCAGCAGCGCTACTAGCGGGGGGGGGGCCGGGGAGCTGTTTTTT. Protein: CASSATSGGGAGELFF.